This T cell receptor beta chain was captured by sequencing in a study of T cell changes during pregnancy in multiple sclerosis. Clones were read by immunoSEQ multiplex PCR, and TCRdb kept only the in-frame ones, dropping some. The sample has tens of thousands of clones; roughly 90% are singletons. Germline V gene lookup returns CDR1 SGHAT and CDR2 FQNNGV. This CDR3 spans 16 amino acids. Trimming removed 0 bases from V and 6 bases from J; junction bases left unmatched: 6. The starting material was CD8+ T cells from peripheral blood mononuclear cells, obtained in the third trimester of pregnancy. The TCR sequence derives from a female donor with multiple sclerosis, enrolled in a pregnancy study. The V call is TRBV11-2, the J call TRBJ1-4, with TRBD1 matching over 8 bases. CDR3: CASSLEWTGSDEKLFF. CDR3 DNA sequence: TGTGCCAGCAGCTTAGAGTGGACAGGGTCCGATGAAAAACTGTTTTTT.